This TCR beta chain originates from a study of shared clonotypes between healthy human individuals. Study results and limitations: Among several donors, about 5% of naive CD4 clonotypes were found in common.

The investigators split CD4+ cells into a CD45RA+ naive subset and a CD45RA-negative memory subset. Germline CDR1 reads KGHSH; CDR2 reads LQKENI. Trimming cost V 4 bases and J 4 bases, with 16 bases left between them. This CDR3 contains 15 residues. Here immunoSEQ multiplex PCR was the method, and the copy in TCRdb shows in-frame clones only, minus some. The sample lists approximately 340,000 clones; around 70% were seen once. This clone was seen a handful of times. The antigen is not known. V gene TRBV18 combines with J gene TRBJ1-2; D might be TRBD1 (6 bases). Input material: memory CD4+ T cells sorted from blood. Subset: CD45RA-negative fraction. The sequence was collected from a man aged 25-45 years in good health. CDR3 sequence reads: CASSQDPGQTYGYTF. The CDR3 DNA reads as TGTGCCAGCTCACAGGACCCCGGACAGACCTATGGCTACACCTTC.